These 28 T cell receptor beta chains originate from one sample sequenced in a study of memory CD4+ T cells and cytomegalovirus serostatus. Some clones are missing from TCRdb's copy, which holds only in-frame ones; the method was immunoSEQ multiplex PCR. The top ten clones hold around 0.5% of a sample with 55,000 to 65,000 clones, approximately 82% of them seen once. Single viable CD3+CD4+CD8-CD45RO+ cells were sorted as the memory CD4+ T cells. Sequencing was performed on memory CD4+ T cells from blood. The source is an adult in good health and CMV-seronegative. Some clones in this sample may be carry-over from other donors' samples.

The chain recombines TRBV15 with TRBJ2-3; perhaps TRBD1 as D (5 bases). Germline assignment: CDR1 LNHNV and CDR2 YYDKDF (reference sequence). This CDR3 spans 15 amino acids. Trimming removed 0 bases from V and 2 bases from J, with 9 bases in between. The CDR3 coding sequence is TGTGCCACCAGCAGAGAAGTCAGGGCCACAGATACGCAGTATTTT. This codes for CATSREVRATDTQYF.

This chain joins TRBV10-2 and TRBJ1-1; unclear D gene. The CDR3 is 16 residues long. Germline V gene data show CDR1 as WSHSY and CDR2 as SAAADI. Deletions cut 6 bases from V and 0 bases from J, with 17 bases between. CDR3 loop: CASSQVPDGMNTEAFF. In DNA form, the CDR3 reads TGCGCCAGCAGCCAGGTCCCGGACGGGATGAACACTGAAGCTTTCTTT.

This chain uses TRBV28 with TRBJ2-7, with D uncertain. V lost 6 bases and J 7 bases, leaving 13 bases between the germline ends. Per germline, CDR1 MDHEN and CDR2 SYDVKM. The CDR3 runs 12 residues. Written as DNA, the CDR3 is TGTGCCAGCAGGGACCCCGTCGGAGAGCAGTACTTC. This gives the protein CASRDPVGEQYF. The full variable domain, its missing parts supplied by reference TRBV28 and TRBJ2-7, is DVKVTQSSRYLVKRTGEKVFLECVQDMDHENMFWYRQDPGLGLRLIYFSYDVKMKEKGDIPEGYSVSREKKERFSLILESASTNQTSMYLCASRDPVGEQYFGPGTRLTVT.

The chain links TRBV7-6 to TRBJ2-5, with 9 bases lining up with TRBD1. The CDR3 consists of 14 residues. The germline gives CDR1 SGHVS, CDR2 FNYEAQ. Trimming took 6 bases from V and 5 from J; bases not matched to a gene: 7. The CDR3 loop is CASSRDRGGETQYF. CDR3 bases: TGTGCCAGCAGTCGAGACAGGGGGGGGGAGACCCAGTACTTC.

The chain's CDR3 is CASSQSPGGPYEQYF. The DNA for the CDR3 is TGCGCCAGCAGCCAGTCCCCCGGGGGGCCGTACGAGCAGTACTTC. V usage is TRBV4-1 and J usage is TRBJ2-7, with TRBD2 as a possible D gene (7 bases). In germline, CDR1 is MGHRA, CDR2 YSYEKL. V lost 3 bases, J lost 4 bases, and 16 bases lay in between. The CDR3 is 15 residues long.

The chain has TRBV7-2 and TRBJ2-3, with D possibly matching TRBD1 (5 bases). V was trimmed by 1 base and J by 5 bases, leaving 13 bases between them. This CDR3 is built from 15 residues. CDR1 is SGHTA, CDR2 FQGNSA, per germline. Written as DNA, the CDR3 is TGTGCCAGCAGCTTAGGGGCAGGGCCAGGAGATACGCAGTATTTT. Translated: CASSLGAGPGDTQYF.

V usage is TRBV18 and J usage is TRBJ1-4; D is uncertain. V lost 6 bases and J lost 0, with 11 bases in between. Per the germline V gene, CDR1 is KGHSH and CDR2 is LQKENI. The CDR3 is 15 amino acids. The CDR3 nucleotides are TGTGCCAGCTCCGCGATGGGGACAACTAATGAAAAACTGTTTTTT. Translating it yields CASSAMGTTNEKLFF.

This sequence joins TRBV28 and TRBJ2-7, with TRBD2 matching 9 bases. The CDR3 is 14 amino acids. CDR1 is MDHEN, CDR2 SYDVKM, per germline. V was pared by 6 bases and J by 4 bases, with 7 bases of the junction left unmatched. The CDR3 here is CASRPGGRAYEQYF. For the CDR3, the DNA is TGTGCCAGCAGACCCGGCGGGAGGGCATACGAGCAGTACTTC.

This clone has just a few counts. The gene calls are TRBV4-2 and TRBJ2-3, with D unresolved. Looked up from germline, CDR1 is LGHNA and CDR2 is YNFKEQ. V shed 1 base and J shed 0 bases, with 11 bases lying between them. The CDR3 covers 16 residues. The CDR3 bases are TGTGCCAGCAGCCAAGTTGGGGTGCGGAGCACAGATACGCAGTATTTT. It encodes CASSQVGVRSTDTQYF.

The gene calls are TRBV5-4 and TRBJ2-1, with 14 bases matching TRBD2. The CDR3 runs to 15 residues. The germline CDR1 and CDR2 sequences are SGHNT and YYREEE (reference sequence). V dropped 4 bases and J dropped 8; count of bases not matched to a gene: 5. CDR3 coding DNA: TGTGCCAGCAGCGGGGGGACTAGCGGGAGTGATGAGCAGTTCTTC. It translates to CASSGGTSGSDEQFF.

The chain combines TRBV2 with TRBJ2-7, with TRBD2 matching over 11 bases. The CDR3 runs to 14 residues. Germline CDR1 and CDR2: SNHLY and FYNNEI. With V trimmed by 6 bases and J by 5 bases, 6 bases remained unmatched. The CDR3, as DNA: TGTGCCAGCAGCAGACTAGCGGGATGGAACGAGCAGTACTTC. As protein: CASSRLAGWNEQYF.

Only a few counts were recorded for this clone. The chain recombines TRBV14 with TRBJ1-1; 8 nucleotides line up with TRBD1. The length of the CDR3 is 14 residues. Germline-derived CDR1 and CDR2 are SGHDN and FVKESK. V lost 0 bases to trimming and J lost 6 bases; unmatched junction nucleotides: 3. The CDR3 loop is CASSQDRGRAEAFF. The CDR3 region has the DNA TGTGCCAGCAGCCAAGACAGGGGGCGAGCTGAAGCTTTCTTT.

Remarks on this clone: Other nucleotide sequences from this sample produce the same CDR3. J is TRBJ2-6 and V is TRBV4-3, with D unresolved. Deletions cut 0 bases from V and 0 bases from J, with 9 bases between. The CDR3 has 17 amino acids. The germline CDR1 and CDR2 sequences are LGHNA and YSLEER. Here the CDR3 DNA reads TGCGCCAGCAGCCAAGATCGGCGGAGCTCTGGGGCCAACGTCCTGACTTTC. Translation: CASSQDRRSSGANVLTF.

The chain uses TRBV28 and TRBJ1-2; D remains ambiguous. CDR3 length equals 14 residues. Germline loops: CDR1 MDHEN, CDR2 SYDVKM. Trimming removed 5 bases from V and 5 bases from J, with 15 bases in between. CDR3 region: CASSTSGPTYGYTF. In DNA form, the CDR3 reads TGTGCCAGCAGTACCTCCGGGCCTACGTATGGCTACACCTTC.

In DNA form, the CDR3 reads TGTGCCAGCAGCCTGGACAGGGTCTCTGGAAACACCATATATTTT. It encodes CASSLDRVSGNTIYF. The V and J genes are TRBV13 and TRBJ1-3; 8 nucleotides agree with TRBD1. V shed 5 bases, J shed 0 bases, and the junction held 3 bases outside the gene matches. Germline V CDR1 and CDR2: PRHDT, FYEKMQ (reference sequence). CDR3 size: 15 residues.

The chain uses TRBV21-1 and TRBJ1-5. TRBV21-1 is tagged as a pseudogene. The CDR3 has 12 amino acids. The CDR3 spells CAGGGQFEPQHF. The CDR3 DNA reads TGTGCCGGGGGAGGACAGTTTGAGCCCCAGCATTTT.

This clone was seen more than once but under ten times. V and J are TRBV7-2 and TRBJ2-2; a weak D match, TRBD2 (6 bases). Germline V gives CDR1 SGHTA, CDR2 FQGNSA. This CDR3 has 15 amino acids. V dropped 3 bases and J dropped 5 bases, with 13 bases sitting between them. Here the CDR3 DNA reads TGTGCCAGCAGCTTTAAAGGGCGGGAAACCGGGGAGCTGTTTTTT. Translation: CASSFKGRETGELFF.

This chain uses TRBV2 with TRBJ1-2; D is possibly TRBD1 (5 bases). With 3 bases removed from V and 6 bases from J, the gap between germline ends came to 17 bases. This CDR3 comprises 15 residues. The germline V gene has CDR1 SNHLY and CDR2 FYNNEI. CDR3 sequence (DNA): TGTGCCAGCAGTGAGATGGTTTTGGCGGGGGATGGCTACACCTTC. Translating it yields CASSEMVLAGDGYTF.

The chain links TRBV19 to TRBJ2-3; no clear D gene. Trimming cost V 7 bases and J 5 bases, with 16 bases left between them. CDR3 length: 14 residues. Germline lookup yields CDR1 LNHDA and CDR2 SQIVND (reference sequence). The CDR3 region has the DNA TGTGCCAGTATTTTAAAGGTTGGGGAAGATACGCAGTATTTT. This encodes CASILKVGEDTQYF. The whole variable domain, remainder taken from reference TRBV19 and TRBJ2-3, is DGGITQSPKYLFRKEGQNVTLSCEQNLNHDAMYWYRQDPGQGLRLIYYSQIVNDFQKGDIAEGYSVSREKKESFPLTVTSAQKNPTAFYLCASILKVGEDTQYFGPGTRLTVL.

The chain has TRBV28 and TRBJ2-4; 9 nucleotides agree with TRBD1. The germline V gene encodes CDR1 MDHEN and CDR2 SYDVKM. This CDR3 is 16 amino acids long. Unmatched junction bases numbered 8, after V lost 6 bases and J lost 2 bases. The CDR3 DNA reads TGTGCCAGCAGCCGCCGGGACAGGGTATCCAAAAACATTCAGTACTTC. It encodes CASSRRDRVSKNIQYF. The full variable domain, completed using reference TRBV28 and TRBJ2-4, is DVKVTQSSRYLVKRTGEKVFLECVQDMDHENMFWYRQDPGLGLRLIYFSYDVKMKEKGDIPEGYSVSREKKERFSLILESASTNQTSMYLCASSRRDRVSKNIQYFGAGTRLSVL.

The rearrangement joins TRBV7-2 to TRBJ2-1; 7 bases are a match to TRBD1. Losses at the gene ends were 1 base for V and 14 bases for J; bases not matched to a gene: 2. Per germline, CDR1 SGHTA and CDR2 FQGNSA. This CDR3 is 11 amino acids long. The CDR3 nucleotides are TGTGCCAGCAGCTTAGGACAGGGAAAGTTCTTC. Its translation is CASSLGQGKFF.

The table lists this clone with a count of one. The rearrangement uses TRBV6-1 and TRBJ2-1; possible D gene TRBD2, 7 bases. From germline, CDR1 is MNHNS and CDR2 SASEGT. V was pared by 2 bases and J by 1 base, with 24 bases between. This CDR3 spans 20 amino acids. The CDR3 region is CASSEPWGLAVSLSYNEQFF. The CDR3 bases are TGTGCCAGCAGTGAACCCTGGGGGCTAGCGGTGAGCTTGTCCTACAATGAGCAGTTCTTC.

This clone was detected a few times. V and J are TRBV15 and TRBJ2-3; D may correspond to TRBD1 or TRBD2 (5 bases each). This CDR3 spans 13 amino acids. The germline V gene encodes CDR1 LNHNV and CDR2 YYDKDF (reference sequence). V lost 2 bases and J lost 9, with 12 bases in between. This CDR3 reads CATSRIGTATQYF. The DNA for the CDR3 is TGTGCCACCAGCAGAATAGGGACCGCGACGCAGTATTTT.

The chain is built from TRBV28 and TRBJ2-1; 10 bases map to TRBD1. Per germline, CDR1 MDHEN and CDR2 SYDVKM. The CDR3 has 15 residues. The trim removed 6 bases at V and 7 bases at J, leaving 9 bases unmatched. The CDR3 loop reads CASRWGQGSANEQFF. The CDR3 DNA sequence: TGTGCCAGCAGATGGGGACAGGGGAGCGCGAATGAGCAGTTCTTC.

This clone has only one observation. The chain recombines TRBV9 with TRBJ1-1, with unresolved D. The CDR3 totals 15 residues. V was shortened by 0 bases and J by 0 bases, with 9 bases between the two germline ends. Germline CDR1 is SGDLS and CDR2 is YYNGEE. The CDR3 DNA reads as TGTGCCAGCAGCGTAGTAGGATCCATGAACACTGAAGCTTTCTTT. Residues: CASSVVGSMNTEAFF.

This chain links TRBV18 with TRBJ2-7; 9 bases fit TRBD1. The CDR3 totals 14 residues. Unmatched junction bases numbered 3, after V lost 4 bases and J lost 2 bases. Germline V gene data show CDR1 as KGHSH and CDR2 as LQKENI. The CDR3 region is CASSRGTGTYEQYF. The CDR3 nucleotides read TGTGCCAGCTCACGCGGGACAGGGACCTACGAGCAGTACTTC.

The rearrangement joins TRBV10-2 to TRBJ2-2; no reliable D call. Trimming cost V 5 bases and J 4 bases, with 2 bases left between them. This CDR3 spans 11 amino acids. Germline V gene lookup returns CDR1 WSHSY and CDR2 SAAADI. The CDR3 DNA follows: TGCGCCAGCAGTATCACCGGGGAGCTGTTTTTT. Protein: CASSITGELFF.

This sequence joins TRBV28 and TRBJ1-1; no firm D call. V lost 5 bases to trimming and J lost 12 bases, with 16 bases between them. This CDR3 comprises 12 residues. Germline-derived CDR1 and CDR2 are MDHEN and SYDVKM. CDR3 in DNA: TGTGCCAGCAGTGCCGGCTCCTTGGAAACTTTCTTT. Its protein is CASSAGSLETFF.